This T cell receptor beta chain was sequenced during a study of CD8+CD57+ T cells in acquired aplastic anemia. Genomic DNA provided the template from which TCR beta VDJ and CDR3 profiles were obtained. TCRdb passed the reads through MiXCR, listing each CDR3 protein once. Among over 150,000 distinct CDR3 sequences listed, 50% to 65% were seen once. This clonotype was seen just once. The V gene lost 9 bases and the J gene lost 6 bases, with 21 bases spanning the gap. The CDR3 is made up of 16 amino acids. Germline V gene sequence: CDR1 SNHLY, CDR2 FYNNEI. Those patients picked for sequencing had displayed CD8+CD57+ cell expansion on flow cytometry.

The clonotype originates from a human donor with aplastic anemia. The specimen sequenced was sorted CD4+, CD8+, or CD8+CD57+ T cells (not recorded which) from PBMCs. This chain joins TRBV2 and TRBJ1-6; D gene ambiguous. CDR3 amino acids: CASSRQGAAGNSPLHF. In nucleotides, the CDR3 is TGTGCCAGTAGCCGACAAGGCGCAGCGGGTAATTCACCCCTCCACTTT.